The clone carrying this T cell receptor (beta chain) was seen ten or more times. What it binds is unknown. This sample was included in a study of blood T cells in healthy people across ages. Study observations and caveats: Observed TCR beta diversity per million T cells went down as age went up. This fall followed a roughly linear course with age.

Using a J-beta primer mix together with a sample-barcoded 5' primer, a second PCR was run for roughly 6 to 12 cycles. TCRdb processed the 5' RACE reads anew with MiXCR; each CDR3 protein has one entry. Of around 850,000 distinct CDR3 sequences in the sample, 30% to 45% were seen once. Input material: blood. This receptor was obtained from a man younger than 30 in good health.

CDR3 nucleotides: TGCAGTGCAAACCAGGGTACCGATGAGCAGTTCTTC. It specifies CSANQGTDEQFF. The chain links TRBV20-1 to TRBJ2-1; D is perhaps TRBD1 (5 bases). V was pared by 6 bases and J by 8 bases, with 14 bases between. The CDR3 is 12 residues long. Germline V gene lookup returns CDR1 DFQATT and CDR2 SNEGSKA (reference sequence).